Sequencing of this T cell receptor (beta chain) was carried out in a study of T cells in Graves' hyperthyroidism and ophthalmopathy. This clonotype occurred a few times. From RNA transcripts, TCR beta CDR3 regions were amplified. A set of HTBI primers served as the primers for a first-round RT-PCR of the TCR CDR3. TCRdb called the multiplex PCR reads again in MiXCR, with one record for every CDR3 protein. Of under 750,000 distinct CDR3 sequences listed, under 20% were seen once; the top ten hold over 15%. The germline V and J ends were trimmed by 9 bases and 3 bases, with 11 bases remaining between them. The CDR3 has 13 residues. Looked up from germline, CDR1 is LNHDA and CDR2 is SQIVND (reference sequence).

This chain links TRBV19 with TRBJ1-4, with a possible D match to TRBD1 (6 bases). The sequence was obtained from a woman aged 45-65 years with Graves' hyperthyroidism that later progressed to Graves' ophthalmopathy. The sequenced sample consisted of blood. The chain's CDR3 is CASRQEANEKLFF. The CDR3 nucleotides read TGTGCCAGCAGACAGGAGGCTAATGAAAAACTGTTTTTT. Complete variable domain (other parts from reference TRBV19 and TRBJ1-4): DGGITQSPKYLFRKEGQNVTLSCEQNLNHDAMYWYRQDPGQGLRLIYYSQIVNDFQKGDIAEGYSVSREKKESFPLTVTSAQKNPTAFYLCASRQEANEKLFFGSGTQLSVL.